This T cell receptor beta chain originates from a study of T cells in women clearing cervical HPV infection. Measured with immunoSEQ multiplex PCR; TCRdb has only the in-frame clones, and not every one. This repertoire includes nearly 35,000 clones. MY09/MY11 PCR detected cervical HPV DNA; dot-blot assigned genotypes. About this clone itself: Its antigen is unidentified.

General observations from the study: Combining TCR richness with V gene abundances gave approximately 0.84 AUC.

The source of this sequence is a woman between 18 and 70 years old with a cervical HPV16 infection that either progressed to CIN3+ or cleared (not recorded which). Material for sequencing was blood buffy coat.

Incomplete CDR3 DNA: TGTGCCAGCAGCCGGACAGGGGCGAACACCGGGGAG. Its translation is CASSRTGANTGE. The whole CDR3 reads CASSRTGANTGELFF. The chain links TRBV5-4 to TRBJ2-2; 9 bases map to TRBD1. The CDR3 end falls 3 residues outside the read, so it is completed with the germline J gene. This CDR3 is 15 amino acids long. Germline V gene lookup returns CDR1 SGHNT and CDR2 YYREEE (reference sequence). The V and J ends lost 4 bases and 0 bases, in that order; junction bases with no gene match: 1. Based on the CDR3 plus reference TRBV5-4 and TRBJ2-2, the full variable domain is ETGVTQSPTHLIKTRGQQVTLRCSSQSGHNTVSWYQQALGQGPQFIFQYYREEENGRGNFPPRFSGLQFPNYSSELNVNALELDDSALYLCASSRTGANTGELFFGEGSRLTVL.